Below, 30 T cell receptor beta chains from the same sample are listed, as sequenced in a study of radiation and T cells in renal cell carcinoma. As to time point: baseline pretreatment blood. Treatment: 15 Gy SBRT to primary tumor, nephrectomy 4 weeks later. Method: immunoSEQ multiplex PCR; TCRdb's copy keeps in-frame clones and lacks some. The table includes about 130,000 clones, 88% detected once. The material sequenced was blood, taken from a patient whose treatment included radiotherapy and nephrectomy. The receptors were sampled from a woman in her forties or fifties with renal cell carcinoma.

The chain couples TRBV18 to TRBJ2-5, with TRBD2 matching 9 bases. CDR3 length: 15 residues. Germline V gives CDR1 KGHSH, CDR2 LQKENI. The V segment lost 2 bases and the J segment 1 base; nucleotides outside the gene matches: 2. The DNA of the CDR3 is TGTGCCAGCTCACCAGAGCGGGGGGTCCAAGAGACCCAGTACTTC. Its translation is CASSPERGVQETQYF.

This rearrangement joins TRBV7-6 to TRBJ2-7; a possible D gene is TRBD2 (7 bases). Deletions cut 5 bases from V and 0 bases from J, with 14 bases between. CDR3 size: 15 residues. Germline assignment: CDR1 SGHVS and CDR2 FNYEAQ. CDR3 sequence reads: CASSPRGGSSYEQYF. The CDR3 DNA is TGTGCCAGCAGCCCAAGGGGGGGCTCCTCCTACGAGCAGTACTTC. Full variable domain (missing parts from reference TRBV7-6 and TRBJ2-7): GAGVSQSPRYKVTKRGQDVALRCDPISGHVSLYWYRQALGQGPEFLTYFNYEAQQDKSGLPNDRFSAERPEGSISTLTIQRTEQRDSAMYRCASSPRGGSSYEQYFGPGTRLTVT.

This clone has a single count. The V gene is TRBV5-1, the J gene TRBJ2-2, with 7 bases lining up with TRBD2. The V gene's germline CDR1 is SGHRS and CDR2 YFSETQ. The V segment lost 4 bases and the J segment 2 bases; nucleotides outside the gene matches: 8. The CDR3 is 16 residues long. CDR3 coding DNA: TGCGCCAGCAGCGGGAGCCTAGCGGCTAACACCGGGGAGCTGTTTTTT. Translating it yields CASSGSLAANTGELFF.

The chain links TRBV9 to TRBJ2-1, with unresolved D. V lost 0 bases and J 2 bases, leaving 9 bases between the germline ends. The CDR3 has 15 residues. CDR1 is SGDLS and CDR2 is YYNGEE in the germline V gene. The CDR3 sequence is CASSVGVGTYNEQFF. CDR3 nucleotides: TGTGCCAGCAGCGTAGGCGTCGGTACCTACAATGAGCAGTTCTTC.

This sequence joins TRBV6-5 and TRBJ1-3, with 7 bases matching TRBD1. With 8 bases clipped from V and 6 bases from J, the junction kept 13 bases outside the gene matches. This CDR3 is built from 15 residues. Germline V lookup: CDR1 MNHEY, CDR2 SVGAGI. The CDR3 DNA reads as TGTGCCAGCTCCCCACTCCCGGGACAGATAAACACCATATATTTT. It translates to CASSPLPGQINTIYF.

In DNA, the CDR3 is TGTGCTAGTGGTTTGGTACTTTCCGGACTAAGGGACACCGGGGAGCTGTTTTTT. It translates to CASGLVLSGLRDTGELFF. The rearrangement links TRBV12-5 to TRBJ2-2; D might be TRBD2 (6 bases). Deletions cut 0 bases from V and 3 bases from J, with 17 bases between. Germline lookup yields CDR1 LGHNT and CDR2 FRNRAP. This CDR3 contains 18 residues.

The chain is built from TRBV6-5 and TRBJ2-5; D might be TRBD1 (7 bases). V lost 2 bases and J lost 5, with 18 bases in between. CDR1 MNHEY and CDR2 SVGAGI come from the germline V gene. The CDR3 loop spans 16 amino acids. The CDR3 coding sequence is TGTGCCAGCAGTTACAAGGGTTCGACAGGGAGGGAGACCCAGTACTTC. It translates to CASSYKGSTGRETQYF.

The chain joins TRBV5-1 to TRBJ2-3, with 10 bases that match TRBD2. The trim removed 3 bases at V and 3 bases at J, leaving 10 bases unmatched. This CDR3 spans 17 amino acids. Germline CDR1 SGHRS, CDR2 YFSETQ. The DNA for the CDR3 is TGCGCCAGCAGCTCGAGCGGGGGGGCAAGGGGTACAGATACGCAGTATTTT. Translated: CASSSSGGARGTDTQYF.

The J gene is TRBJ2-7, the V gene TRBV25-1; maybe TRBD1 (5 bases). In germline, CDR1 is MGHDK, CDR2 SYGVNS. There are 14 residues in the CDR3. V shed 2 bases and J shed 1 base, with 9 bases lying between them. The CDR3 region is CASSEGALSYEQYF. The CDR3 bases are TGTGCCAGCAGTGAAGGGGCACTTTCCTACGAGCAGTACTTC.

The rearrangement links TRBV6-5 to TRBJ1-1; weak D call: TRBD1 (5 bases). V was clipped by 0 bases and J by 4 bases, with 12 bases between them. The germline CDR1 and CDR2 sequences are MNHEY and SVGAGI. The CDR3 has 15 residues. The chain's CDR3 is CASSYSNRPVTEAFF. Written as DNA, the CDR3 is TGTGCCAGCAGTTACTCGAACAGGCCGGTCACTGAAGCTTTCTTT.

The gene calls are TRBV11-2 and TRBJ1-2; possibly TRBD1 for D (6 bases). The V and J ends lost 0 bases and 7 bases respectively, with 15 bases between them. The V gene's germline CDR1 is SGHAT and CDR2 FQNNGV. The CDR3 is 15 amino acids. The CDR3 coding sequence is TGTGCCAGCAGCTTAGAAGGGAACAGGGCCCCTGGCTACACCTTC. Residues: CASSLEGNRAPGYTF.

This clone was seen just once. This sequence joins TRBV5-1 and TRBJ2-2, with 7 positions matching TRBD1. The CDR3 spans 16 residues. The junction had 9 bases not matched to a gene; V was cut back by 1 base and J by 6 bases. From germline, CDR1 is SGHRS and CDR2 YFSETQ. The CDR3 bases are TGCGCCAGCAGCTTGATCCCCTCGACAGGGTCCGGGGAGCTGTTTTTT. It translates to CASSLIPSTGSGELFF.

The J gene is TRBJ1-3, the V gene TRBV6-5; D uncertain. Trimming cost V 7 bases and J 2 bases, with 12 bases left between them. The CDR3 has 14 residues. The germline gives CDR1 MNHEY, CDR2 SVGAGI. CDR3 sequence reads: CASNNGVAGNTIYF. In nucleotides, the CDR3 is TGTGCCAGCAATAACGGGGTAGCTGGAAACACCATATATTTT.

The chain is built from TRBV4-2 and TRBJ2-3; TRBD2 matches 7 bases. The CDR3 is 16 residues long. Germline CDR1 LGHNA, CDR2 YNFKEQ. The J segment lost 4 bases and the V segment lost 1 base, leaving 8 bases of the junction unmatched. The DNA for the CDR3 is TGTGCCAGCAGCCAAGGGGGAGGGGCGGGGGCAGATACGCAGTATTTT. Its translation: CASSQGGGAGADTQYF.

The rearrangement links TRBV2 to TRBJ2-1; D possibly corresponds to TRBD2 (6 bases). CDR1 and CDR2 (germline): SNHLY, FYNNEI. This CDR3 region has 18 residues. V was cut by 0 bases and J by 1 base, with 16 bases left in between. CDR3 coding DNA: TGTGCCAGCAGTGAAGCTTTTAGGGGCGGGACGTCCTACAATGAGCAGTTCTTC. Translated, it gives CASSEAFRGGTSYNEQFF.

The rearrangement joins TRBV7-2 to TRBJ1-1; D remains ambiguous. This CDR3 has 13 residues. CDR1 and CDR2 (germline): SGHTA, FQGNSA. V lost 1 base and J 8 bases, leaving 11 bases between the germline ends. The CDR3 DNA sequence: TGTGCCAGCAGCTTAGTTTCTCCTCTGGAAGCTTTCTTT. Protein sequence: CASSLVSPLEAFF.

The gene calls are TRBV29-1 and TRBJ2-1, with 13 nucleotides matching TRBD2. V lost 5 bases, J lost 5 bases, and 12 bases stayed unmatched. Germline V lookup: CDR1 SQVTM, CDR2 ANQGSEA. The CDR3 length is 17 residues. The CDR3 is CSVWGGGLAGVNNEQFF. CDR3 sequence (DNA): TGCAGCGTTTGGGGAGGCGGACTAGCGGGGGTGAACAATGAGCAGTTCTTC.

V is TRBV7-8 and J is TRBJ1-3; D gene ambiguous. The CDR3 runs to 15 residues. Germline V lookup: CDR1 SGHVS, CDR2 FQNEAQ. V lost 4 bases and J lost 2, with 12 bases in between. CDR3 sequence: CASSSLGSTGNTIYF. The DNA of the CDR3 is TGTGCCAGCAGCTCACTAGGGTCGACTGGAAACACCATATATTTT.

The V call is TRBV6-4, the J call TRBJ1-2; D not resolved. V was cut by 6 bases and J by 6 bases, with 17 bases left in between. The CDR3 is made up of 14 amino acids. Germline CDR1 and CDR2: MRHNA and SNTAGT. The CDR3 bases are TGTGCCAGCAGCCGCGTGACTGGGTTCCATGGCTACACCTTC. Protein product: CASSRVTGFHGYTF.

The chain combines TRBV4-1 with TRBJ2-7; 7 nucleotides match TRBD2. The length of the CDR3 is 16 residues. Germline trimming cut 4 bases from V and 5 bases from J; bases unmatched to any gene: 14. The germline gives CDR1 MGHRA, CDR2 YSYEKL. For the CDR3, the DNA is TGCGCCAGCAGCCGTTTTGGAAGCGGGGTCGATCACGAGCAGTACTTC. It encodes CASSRFGSGVDHEQYF.

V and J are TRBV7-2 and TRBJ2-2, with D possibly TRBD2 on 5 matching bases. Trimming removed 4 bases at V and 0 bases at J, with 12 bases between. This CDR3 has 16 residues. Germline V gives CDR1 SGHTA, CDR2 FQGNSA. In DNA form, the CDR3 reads TGTGCCAGCAGCTGGAGCGGTCGGGCGAACACCGGGGAGCTGTTTTTT. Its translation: CASSWSGRANTGELFF. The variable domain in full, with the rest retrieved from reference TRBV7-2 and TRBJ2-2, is GAGVSQSPSNKVTEKGKDVELRCDPISGHTALYWYRQSLGQGLEFLIYFQGNSAPDKSGLPSDRFSAERTGGSVSTLTIQRTQQEDSAVYLCASSWSGRANTGELFFGEGSRLTVL.

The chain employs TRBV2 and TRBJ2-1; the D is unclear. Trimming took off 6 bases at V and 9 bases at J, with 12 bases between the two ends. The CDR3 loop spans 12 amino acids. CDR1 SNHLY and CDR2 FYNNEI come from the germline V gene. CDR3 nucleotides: TGTGCCAGCAGGTCGACCGGCCGTGAGCAGTTCTTC. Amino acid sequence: CASRSTGREQFF.

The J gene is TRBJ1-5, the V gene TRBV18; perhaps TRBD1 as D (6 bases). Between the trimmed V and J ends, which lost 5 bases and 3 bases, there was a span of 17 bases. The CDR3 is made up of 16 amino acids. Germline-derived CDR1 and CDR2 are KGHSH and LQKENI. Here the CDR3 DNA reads TGTGCCAGCTCATCCGGGACACCTGCCTCCAATCAGCCCCAGCATTTT. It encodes CASSSGTPASNQPQHF.

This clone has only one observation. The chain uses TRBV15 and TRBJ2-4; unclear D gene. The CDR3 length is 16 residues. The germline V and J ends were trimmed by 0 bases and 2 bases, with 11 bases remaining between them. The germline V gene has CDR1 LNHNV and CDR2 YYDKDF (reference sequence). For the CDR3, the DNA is TGTGCCACCAGCAGAGATCGAGGTGGATCCAAAAACATTCAGTACTTC. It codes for CATSRDRGGSKNIQYF.

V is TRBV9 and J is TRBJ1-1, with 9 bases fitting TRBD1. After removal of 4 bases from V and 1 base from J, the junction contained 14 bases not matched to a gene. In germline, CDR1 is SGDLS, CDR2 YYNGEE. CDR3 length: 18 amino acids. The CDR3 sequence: CASSPGTGFGVRNTEAFF. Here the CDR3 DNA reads TGTGCCAGCAGCCCAGGGACAGGGTTCGGAGTTAGGAACACTGAAGCTTTCTTT.

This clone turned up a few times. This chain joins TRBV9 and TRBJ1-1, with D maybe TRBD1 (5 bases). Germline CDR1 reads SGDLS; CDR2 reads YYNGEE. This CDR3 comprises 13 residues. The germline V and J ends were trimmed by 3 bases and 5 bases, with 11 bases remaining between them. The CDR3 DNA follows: TGTGCCAGCAGCGGATCAGGGCTAACTGAAGCTTTCTTT. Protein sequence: CASSGSGLTEAFF.

The DNA of the CDR3 is TGTGCCAGCAGCTTAGGCCTGGGTGGGATGCCCTACAATGAGCAGTTCTTC. As protein: CASSLGLGGMPYNEQFF. V is TRBV13 and J is TRBJ2-1; D is unclear. Germline CDR1 reads PRHDT; CDR2 reads FYEKMQ (reference sequence). The V end lost 0 bases, the J end lost 2 bases, and 14 bases lay between the germline ends. The CDR3 has 17 residues.

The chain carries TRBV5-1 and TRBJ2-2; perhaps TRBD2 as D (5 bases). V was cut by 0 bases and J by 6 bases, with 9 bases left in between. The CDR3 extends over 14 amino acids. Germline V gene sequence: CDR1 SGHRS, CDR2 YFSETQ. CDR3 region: CASSLALAPGELFF. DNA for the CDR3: TGCGCCAGCAGCTTGGCTCTAGCCCCCGGGGAGCTGTTTTTT.

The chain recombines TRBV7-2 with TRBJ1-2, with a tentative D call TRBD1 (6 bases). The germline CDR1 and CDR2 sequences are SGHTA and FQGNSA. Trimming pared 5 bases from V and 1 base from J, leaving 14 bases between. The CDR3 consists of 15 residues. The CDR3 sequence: CASSSYREFNYGYTF. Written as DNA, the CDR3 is TGTGCCAGCAGCAGTTACAGGGAATTTAACTATGGCTACACCTTC.

CDR3 sequence: CAISEGRGNTGNTIYF. CDR3 nucleotides: TGTGCCATCAGTGAGGGGCGAGGGAATACTGGAAACACCATATATTTT. The chain joins TRBV10-3 to TRBJ1-3; D not certain. V was shortened by 2 bases and J by 2 bases, with 13 bases between the two germline ends. Germline CDR1 ENHRY, CDR2 SYGVKD. This CDR3 comprises 16 residues.